This TCR beta chain stems from a study of T cells in localized non-small cell lung cancer. Germline-derived CDR1 and CDR2 are MDHEN and SYDVKM. With 4 bases removed from V and 7 bases from J, the gap between germline ends came to 17 bases. This CDR3 region has 15 residues. The method was immunoSEQ multiplex PCR; TCRdb's version includes in-frame clones alone and lacks a portion of them. The data contain 1,500 to 2,000 clones, roughly 25% of them seen just once; the ten biggest clones take up roughly 15%. Overall study results and limits: Heterogeneity is still possible, as just one tumor region was sequenced. Exceeding tumor, uninvolved adjacent lung had the highest T cell clonality.

For this clone: What it recognizes is unknown.

The TCR was taken from an older female donor with stage II lung adenocarcinoma. The sequenced sample was normal lung tissue next to the tumor, obtained before any cancer treatment. The rearrangement joins TRBV28 to TRBJ2-4; D might be TRBD1 or TRBD2, each matching 6 bases. CDR3 in amino acids: CASSSGWEGGNIQYF. The CDR3 nucleotides read TGTGCCAGCAGTTCCGGGTGGGAAGGGGGGAACATTCAGTACTTC.